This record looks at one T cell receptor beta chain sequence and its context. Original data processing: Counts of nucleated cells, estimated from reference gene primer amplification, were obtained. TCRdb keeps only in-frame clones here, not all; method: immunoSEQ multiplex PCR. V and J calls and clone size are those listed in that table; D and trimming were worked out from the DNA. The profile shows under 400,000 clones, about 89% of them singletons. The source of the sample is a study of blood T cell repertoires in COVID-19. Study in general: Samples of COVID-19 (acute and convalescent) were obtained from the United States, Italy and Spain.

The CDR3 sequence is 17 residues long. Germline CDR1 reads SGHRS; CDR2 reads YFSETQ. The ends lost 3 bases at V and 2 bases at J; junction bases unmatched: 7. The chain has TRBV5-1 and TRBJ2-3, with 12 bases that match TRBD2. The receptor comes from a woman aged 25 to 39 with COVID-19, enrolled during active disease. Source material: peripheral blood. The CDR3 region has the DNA TGCGCCAGCAGCTGGTGGACTAGCGGGATGTCCACAGATACGCAGTATTTT. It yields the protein CASSWWTSGMSTDTQYF. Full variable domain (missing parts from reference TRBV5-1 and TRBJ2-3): KAGVTQTPRYLIKTRGQQVTLSCSPISGHRSVSWYQQTPGQGLQFLFEYFSETQRNKGNFPGRFSGRQFSNSRSEMNVSTLELGDSALYLCASSWWTSGMSTDTQYFGPGTRLTVL.